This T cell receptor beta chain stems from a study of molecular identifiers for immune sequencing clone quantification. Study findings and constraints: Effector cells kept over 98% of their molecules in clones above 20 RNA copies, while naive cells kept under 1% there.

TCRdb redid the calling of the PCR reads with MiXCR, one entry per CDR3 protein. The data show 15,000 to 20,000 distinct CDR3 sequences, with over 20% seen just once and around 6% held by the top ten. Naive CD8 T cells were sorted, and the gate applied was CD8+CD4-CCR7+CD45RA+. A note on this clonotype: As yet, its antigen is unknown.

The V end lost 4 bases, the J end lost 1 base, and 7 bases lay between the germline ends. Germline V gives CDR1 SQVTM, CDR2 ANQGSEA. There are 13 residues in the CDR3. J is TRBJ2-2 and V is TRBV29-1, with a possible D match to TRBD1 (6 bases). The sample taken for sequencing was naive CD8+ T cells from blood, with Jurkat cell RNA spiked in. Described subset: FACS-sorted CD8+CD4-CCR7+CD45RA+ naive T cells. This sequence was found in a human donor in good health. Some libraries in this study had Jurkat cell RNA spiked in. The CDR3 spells CSVVGQNTGELFF. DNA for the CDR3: TGCAGCGTTGTGGGACAGAACACCGGGGAGCTGTTTTTT.